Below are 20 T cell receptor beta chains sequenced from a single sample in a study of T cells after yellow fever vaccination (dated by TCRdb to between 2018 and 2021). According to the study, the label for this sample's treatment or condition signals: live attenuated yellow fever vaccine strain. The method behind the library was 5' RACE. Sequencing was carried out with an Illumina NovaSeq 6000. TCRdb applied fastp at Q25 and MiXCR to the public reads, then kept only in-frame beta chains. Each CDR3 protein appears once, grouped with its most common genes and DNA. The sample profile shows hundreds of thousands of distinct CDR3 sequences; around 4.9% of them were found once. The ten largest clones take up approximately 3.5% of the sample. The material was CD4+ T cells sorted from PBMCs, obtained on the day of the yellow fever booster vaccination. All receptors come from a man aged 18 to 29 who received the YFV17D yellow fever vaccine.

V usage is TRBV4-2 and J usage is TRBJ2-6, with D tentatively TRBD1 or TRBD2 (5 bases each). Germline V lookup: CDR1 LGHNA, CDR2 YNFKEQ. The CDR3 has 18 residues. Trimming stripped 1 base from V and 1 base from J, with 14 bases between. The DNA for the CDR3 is TGTGCCAGCAGCCAAGCCCCGGAGGCAGGGTCTGGGGCCAACGTCCTGACTTTC. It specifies CASSQAPEAGSGANVLTF.

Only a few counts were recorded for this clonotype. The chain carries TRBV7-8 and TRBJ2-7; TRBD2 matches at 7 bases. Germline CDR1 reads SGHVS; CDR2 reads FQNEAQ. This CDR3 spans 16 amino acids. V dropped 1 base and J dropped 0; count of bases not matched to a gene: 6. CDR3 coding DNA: TGTGCCAGCAGCTTAGGGCGGGGGTCCGGCTCCTACGAGCAGTACTTC. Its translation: CASSLGRGSGSYEQYF. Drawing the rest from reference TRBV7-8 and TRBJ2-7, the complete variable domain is GAGVSQSPRYKVAKRGQDVALRCDPISGHVSLFWYQQALGQGPEFLTYFQNEAQLDKSGLPSDRFFAERPEGSVSTLKIQRTQQEDSAVYLCASSLGRGSGSYEQYFGPGTRLTVT.

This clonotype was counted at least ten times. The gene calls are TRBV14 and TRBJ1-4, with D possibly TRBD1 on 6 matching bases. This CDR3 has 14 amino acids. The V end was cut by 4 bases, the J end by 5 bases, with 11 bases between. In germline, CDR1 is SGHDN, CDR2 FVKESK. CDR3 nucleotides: TGTGCCAGCAGCCTACAGGGTCGGAATGAAAAACTGTTTTTT. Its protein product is CASSLQGRNEKLFF.

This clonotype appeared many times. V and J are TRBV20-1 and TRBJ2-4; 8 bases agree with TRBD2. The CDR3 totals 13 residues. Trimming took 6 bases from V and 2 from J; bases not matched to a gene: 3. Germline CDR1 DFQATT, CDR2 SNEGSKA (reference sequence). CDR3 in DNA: TGCAGTGCCGTAGCGGGGACCAAAAACATTCAGTACTTC. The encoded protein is CSAVAGTKNIQYF.

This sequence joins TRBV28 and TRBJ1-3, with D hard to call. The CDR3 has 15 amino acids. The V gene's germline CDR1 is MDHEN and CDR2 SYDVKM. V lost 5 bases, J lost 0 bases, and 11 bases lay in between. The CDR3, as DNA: TGTGCCAGCAGTCCCCCTGGAAGCTCTGGAAACACCATATATTTT. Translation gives CASSPPGSSGNTIYF.

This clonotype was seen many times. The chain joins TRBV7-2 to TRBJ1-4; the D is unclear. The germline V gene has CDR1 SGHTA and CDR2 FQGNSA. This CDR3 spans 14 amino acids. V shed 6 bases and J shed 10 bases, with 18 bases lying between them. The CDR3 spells CASSMGYTGGKLFF. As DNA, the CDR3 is TGTGCCAGCAGTATGGGCTACACCGGAGGAAAACTGTTTTTT.

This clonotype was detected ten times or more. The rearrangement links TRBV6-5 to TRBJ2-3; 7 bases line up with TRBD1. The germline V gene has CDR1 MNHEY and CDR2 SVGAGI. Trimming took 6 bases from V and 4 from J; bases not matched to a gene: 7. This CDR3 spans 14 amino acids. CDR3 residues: CASRITGAADTQYF. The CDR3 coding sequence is TGTGCCAGCAGAATAACAGGGGCCGCAGATACGCAGTATTTT.

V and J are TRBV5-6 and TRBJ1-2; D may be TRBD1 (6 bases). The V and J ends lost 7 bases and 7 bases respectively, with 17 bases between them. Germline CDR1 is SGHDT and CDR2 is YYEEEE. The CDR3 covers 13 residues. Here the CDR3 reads CASHWTGGAGYTF. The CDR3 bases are TGTGCCAGCCACTGGACCGGGGGCGCTGGCTACACCTTC. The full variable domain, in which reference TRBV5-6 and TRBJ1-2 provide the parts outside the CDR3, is DAGVTQSPTHLIKTRGQQVTLRCSPKSGHDTVSWYQQALGQGPQFIFQYYEEEERQRGNFPDRFSGHQFPNYSSELNVNALLLGDSALYLCASHWTGGAGYTFGSGTRLTVV.

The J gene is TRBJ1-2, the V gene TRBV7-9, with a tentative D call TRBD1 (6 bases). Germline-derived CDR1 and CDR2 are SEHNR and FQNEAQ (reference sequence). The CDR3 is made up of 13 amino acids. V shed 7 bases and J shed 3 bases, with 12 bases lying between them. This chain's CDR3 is CASNHRGDYGYTF. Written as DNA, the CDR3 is TGTGCCAGCAACCATAGGGGGGACTATGGCTACACCTTC. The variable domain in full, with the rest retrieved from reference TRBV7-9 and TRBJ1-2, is DTGVSQNPRHKITKRGQNVTFRCDPISEHNRLYWYRQTLGQGPEFLTYFQNEAQLEKSRLLSDRFSAERPKGSFSTLEIQRTEQGDSAMYLCASNHRGDYGYTFGSGTRLTVV.

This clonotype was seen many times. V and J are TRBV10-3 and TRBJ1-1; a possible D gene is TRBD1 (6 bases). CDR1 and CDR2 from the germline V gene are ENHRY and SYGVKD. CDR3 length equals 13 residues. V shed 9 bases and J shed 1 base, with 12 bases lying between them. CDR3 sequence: CAIRGTPNTEAFF. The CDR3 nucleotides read TGTGCCATTCGCGGGACACCGAACACTGAAGCTTTCTTT.

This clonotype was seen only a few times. CDR3 nucleotide sequence: TGCGCCAGCAGCTTTACGGCAGGGCCGGAGAACACTGAAGCTTTCTTT. Its translation: CASSFTAGPENTEAFF. The rearrangement uses TRBV5-1 and TRBJ1-1, with D possibly being TRBD1 (5 bases). The CDR3 loop spans 16 amino acids. Germline V CDR1 and CDR2: SGHRS, YFSETQ. Trimming removed 2 bases from V and 1 base from J, with 15 bases in between.

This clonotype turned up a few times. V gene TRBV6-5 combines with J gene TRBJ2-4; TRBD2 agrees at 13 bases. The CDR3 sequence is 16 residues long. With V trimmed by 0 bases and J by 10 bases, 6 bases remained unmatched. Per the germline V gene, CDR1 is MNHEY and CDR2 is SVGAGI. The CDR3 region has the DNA TGTGCCAGCAGTTACTCGGGAACGGGACTAGCGGGGATTCAGTACTTC. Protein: CASSYSGTGLAGIQYF.

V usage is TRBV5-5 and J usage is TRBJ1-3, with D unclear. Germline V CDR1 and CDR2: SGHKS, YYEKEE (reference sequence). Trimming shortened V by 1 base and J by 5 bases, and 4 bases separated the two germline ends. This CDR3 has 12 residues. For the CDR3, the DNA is TGTGCCAGCAGCTTGACTAGAAACACCATATATTTT. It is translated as CASSLTRNTIYF.

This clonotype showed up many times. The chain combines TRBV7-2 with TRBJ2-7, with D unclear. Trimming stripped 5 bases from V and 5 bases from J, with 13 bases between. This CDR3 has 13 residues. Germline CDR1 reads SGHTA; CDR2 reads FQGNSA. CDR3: CASSPQAGDEQYF. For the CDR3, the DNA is TGTGCCAGCAGCCCACAAGCCGGCGACGAGCAGTACTTC.

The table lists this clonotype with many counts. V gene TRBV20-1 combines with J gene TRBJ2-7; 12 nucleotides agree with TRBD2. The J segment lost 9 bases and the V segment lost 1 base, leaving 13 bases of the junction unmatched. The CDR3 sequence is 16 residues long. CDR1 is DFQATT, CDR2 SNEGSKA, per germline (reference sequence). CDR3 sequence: CSARGTSGDQTCVQYV. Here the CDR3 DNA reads TGCAGTGCTAGAGGGACTAGCGGGGATCAGACCTGCGTGCAGTACGTC.

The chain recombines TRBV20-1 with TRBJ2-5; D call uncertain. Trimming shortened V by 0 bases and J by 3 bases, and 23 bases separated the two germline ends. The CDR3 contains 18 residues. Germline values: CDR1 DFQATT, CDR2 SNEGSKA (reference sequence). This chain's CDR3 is CSAREQNFPLGKKETQYF. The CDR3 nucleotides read TGCAGTGCTAGAGAGCAGAACTTTCCTTTGGGGAAAAAAGAGACCCAGTACTTC.

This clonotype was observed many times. The DNA of the CDR3 is TGTGCCAGCTACCACTCTCCTAAGGGGGAGACCCAGTACTTC. Its translation is CASYHSPKGETQYF. The chain uses TRBV11-2 and TRBJ2-5, with D maybe TRBD1 (5 bases). The V and J ends lost 8 bases and 5 bases respectively, with 18 bases between them. This CDR3 spans 14 amino acids. The V gene's germline CDR1 is SGHAT and CDR2 FQNNGV. The full variable domain, with the rest looked up from reference TRBV11-2 and TRBJ2-5, is EAGVAQSPRYKIIEKRQSVAFWCNPISGHATLYWYQQILGQGPKLLIQFQNNGVVDDSQLPKDRFSAERLKGVDSTLKIQPAKLEDSAVYLCASYHSPKGETQYFGPGTRLLVL.

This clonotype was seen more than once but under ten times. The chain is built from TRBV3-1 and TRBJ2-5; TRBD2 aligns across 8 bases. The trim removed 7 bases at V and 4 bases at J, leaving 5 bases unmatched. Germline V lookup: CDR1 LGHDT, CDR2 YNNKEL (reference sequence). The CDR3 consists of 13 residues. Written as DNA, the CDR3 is TGTGCCAGCACCGGGGGGGTAGGAGAGACCCAGTACTTC. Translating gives CASTGGVGETQYF.

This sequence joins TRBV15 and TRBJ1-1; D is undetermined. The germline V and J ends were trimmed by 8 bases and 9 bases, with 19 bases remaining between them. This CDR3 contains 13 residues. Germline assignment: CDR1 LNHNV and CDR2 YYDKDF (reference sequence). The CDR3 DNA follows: TGTGCCACCGGATGGCAGCCCCGTCAGAAAGCTTTCTTT. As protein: CATGWQPRQKAFF.

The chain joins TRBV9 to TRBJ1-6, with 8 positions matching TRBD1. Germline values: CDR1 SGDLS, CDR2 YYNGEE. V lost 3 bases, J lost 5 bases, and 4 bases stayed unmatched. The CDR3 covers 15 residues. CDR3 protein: CASSAGTGNNSPLHF. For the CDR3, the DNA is TGTGCCAGCAGCGCAGGGACAGGCAATAATTCACCCCTCCACTTT.